This entry is about one T cell receptor (beta chain). Its matching antigen is unknown. The source of the sample is a study of vaccination and CD4 T cells after COVID-19. Study-wide context: The stimulating agents, overlapping spike peptides, came from SARS-CoV-2, HCoV-NL63, HCoV-OC43 and HCoV-229E. Each control culture was treated with a CEFX pool, an HIV-1 Nef pool, or no peptide.

Sequence data for DNA of cultured CD4+ T cells were generated by the Oncomine TCR Beta short-read assay. TCRdb processed the PCR reads anew with MiXCR; each CDR3 protein has one entry. This table holds more than 20,000 distinct CDR3 sequences, almost 50% found once. The treatment was: roughly nine-day PBMC culture with coronavirus spike peptide pools or control peptides (ViraFEST assay). Antigen-specific T cell expansion with peptide pools preceded TCR sequencing in the ViraFEST approach. Germline CDR1 reads SGHNT; CDR2 reads YENEEA. This CDR3 comprises 15 residues. The V gene lost 1 base and the J gene lost 0 bases, with 9 bases spanning the gap.

The origin of this receptor is a human donor who had recovered from COVID-19. The genes are TRBV11-3 and TRBJ2-5, with D perhaps given as TRBD1 or TRBD2 (5 bases each). Specimen: CD4+ T cells from blood, cultured in vitro. The CDR3 region has the DNA TGTGCCAGCAGCTTAGGAGGGGAATACCAAGAGACCCAGTACTTC. Translation: CASSLGGEYQETQYF.